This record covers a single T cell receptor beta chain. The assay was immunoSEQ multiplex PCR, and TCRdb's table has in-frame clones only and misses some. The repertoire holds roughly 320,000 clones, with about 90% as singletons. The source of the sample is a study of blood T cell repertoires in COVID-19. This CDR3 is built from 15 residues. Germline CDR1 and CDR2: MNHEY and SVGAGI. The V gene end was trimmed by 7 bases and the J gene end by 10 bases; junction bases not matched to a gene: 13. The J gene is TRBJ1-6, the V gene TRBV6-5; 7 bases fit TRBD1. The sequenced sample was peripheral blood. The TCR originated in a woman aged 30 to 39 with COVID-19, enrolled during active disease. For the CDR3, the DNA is TGTGCCAGCAACAAGGGGGCCCGGGGCAGCTCACCCCTCCACTTT. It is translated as CASNKGARGSSPLHF.